This T cell receptor beta chain was observed in a study of blood T cell repertoires in COVID-19. At the level of the study: From the United States, Italy and Spain came samples of acute and convalescent COVID-19. Sample material is recorded as cDNA or gDNA derived from T cells, B-cell-depleted T cells, or PBMCs.

Authors' methods: Amplification of reference gene primers was used by the study to estimate nucleated cell counts. TCRdb keeps only in-frame clones here, not all; method: immunoSEQ multiplex PCR. Clone size and V and J calls were adopted from that table, with D and trimming inferred from the DNA. The profile shows tens of thousands of clones, around four fifths of them singletons. This CDR3 has 14 residues. The V end was cut by 1 base, the J end by 7 bases, with 10 bases between. Germline assignment: CDR1 LNHNV and CDR2 YYDKDF (reference sequence). Sequencing used peripheral blood. The receptor comes from a man aged 50-60 years with active COVID-19. This rearrangement joins TRBV15 to TRBJ1-4; tentative D call: TRBD1 (5 bases). CDR3 bases: TGTGCCACCAGCAGAGTGGGGCCGGGTGAAAAACTGTTTTTT. This gives the protein CATSRVGPGEKLFF.